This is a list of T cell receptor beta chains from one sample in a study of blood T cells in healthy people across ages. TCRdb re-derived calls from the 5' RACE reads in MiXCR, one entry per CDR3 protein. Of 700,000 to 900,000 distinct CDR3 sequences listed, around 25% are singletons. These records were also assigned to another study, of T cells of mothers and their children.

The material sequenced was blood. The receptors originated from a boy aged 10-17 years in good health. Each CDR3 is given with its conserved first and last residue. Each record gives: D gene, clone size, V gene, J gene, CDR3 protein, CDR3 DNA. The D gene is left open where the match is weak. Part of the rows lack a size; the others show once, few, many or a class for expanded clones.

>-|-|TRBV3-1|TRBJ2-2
CASSPRTASTGELFF
TGTGCCAGCAGCCCCAGGACAGCCTCCACCGGGGAGCTGTTTTTT
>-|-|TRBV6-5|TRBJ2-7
CASSYSYSNYEQYF
TGTGCCAGCAGTTACTCGTATTCGAACTACGAGCAGTACTTC
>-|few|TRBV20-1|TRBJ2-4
CSARDLAFPDIQYF
TGCAGTGCTAGAGATTTGGCCTTTCCAGACATTCAGTACTTC
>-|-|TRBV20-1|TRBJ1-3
CSARDQGPGNTIYF
TGCAGTGCTAGAGATCAGGGGCCCGGAAACACCATATATTTT
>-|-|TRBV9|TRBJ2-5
CASSPRVGETQYF
TGTGCCAGCAGCCCTAGGGTGGGGGAGACCCAGTACTTC
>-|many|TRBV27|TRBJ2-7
CASSFLGPSYEQYF
TGTGCCAGCAGTTTCCTAGGGCCCTCCTACGAGCAGTACTTC
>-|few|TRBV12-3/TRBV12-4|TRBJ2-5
CASSFVGSETQYF
TGTGCCAGCAGTTTCGTTGGATCAGAGACCCAGTACTTC
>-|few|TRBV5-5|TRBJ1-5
CASSPGTQRRNQPQHF
TGTGCCAGCAGCCCCGGGACCCAACGTCGAAATCAGCCCCAGCATTTT
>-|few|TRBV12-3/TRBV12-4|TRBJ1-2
CASSPPTGPGYGYTF
TGTGCCAGCAGCCCCCCTACAGGGCCCGGCTATGGCTACACCTTC
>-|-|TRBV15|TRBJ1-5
CATSRDSGNGQPQHF
TGTGCCACCAGCAGAGATTCAGGGAACGGACAGCCCCAGCATTTT
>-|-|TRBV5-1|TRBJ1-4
CASSLGGEHEKLFF
TGCGCCAGCAGCTTGGGGGGGGAGCATGAAAAACTGTTTTTT
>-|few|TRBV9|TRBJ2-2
CASSLSRGELFF
TGTGCCAGCAGCCTTAGCAGGGGGGAGCTGTTTTTT
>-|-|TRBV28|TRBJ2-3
CASSGTFTDTQYF
TGTGCCAGCAGTGGGACCTTCACAGATACGCAGTATTTT
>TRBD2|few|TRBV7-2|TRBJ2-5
CASSLHDGGGYQETQYF
TGTGCCAGCAGCTTACACGACGGGGGGGGTTACCAAGAGACCCAGTACTTC
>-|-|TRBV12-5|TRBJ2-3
CASGPHPGLDTQYF
TGTGCTAGTGGTCCACATCCTGGGCTCGATACGCAGTATTTT
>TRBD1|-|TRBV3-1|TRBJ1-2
CASSLRQGAYGYTF
TGTGCCAGCAGCCTGCGACAGGGGGCATATGGCTACACCTTC
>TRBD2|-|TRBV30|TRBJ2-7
CAWGMTSGAEQYF
TGTGCCTGGGGGATGACTAGCGGGGCCGAGCAGTACTTC
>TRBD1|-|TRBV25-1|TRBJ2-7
CASSEEGRGHYEQYF
TGTGCCAGCAGTGAAGAGGGCAGGGGGCACTACGAGCAGTACTTC
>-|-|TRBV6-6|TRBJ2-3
CASRENQGGTDTQYF
TGTGCCAGCAGGGAAAACCAGGGTGGCACAGATACGCAGTATTTT
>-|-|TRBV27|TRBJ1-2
CASSPLPSVGRLNGYTF
TGTGCCAGCAGTCCCCTTCCCAGTGTCGGACGTCTCAATGGCTACACCTTC
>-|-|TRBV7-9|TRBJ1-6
CASSLVFRGPNSPLHF
TGTGCCAGCAGCTTAGTCTTTAGGGGACCGAATTCACCCCTCCACTTT
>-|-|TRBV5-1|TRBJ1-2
CASSLEPPEDDYGYTF
TGCGCCAGCAGCTTGGAACCGCCGGAAGATGACTATGGCTACACCTTC
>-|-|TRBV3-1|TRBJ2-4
CASSQDMRNIQYF
TGTGCCAGCAGCCAAGATATGAGGAACATTCAGTACTTC
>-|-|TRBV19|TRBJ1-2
CASSISVQGPRGYTF
TGTGCCAGTAGTATCTCTGTTCAGGGCCCTCGTGGCTACACCTTC
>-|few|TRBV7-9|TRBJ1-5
CASSREGGLNQPQHF
TGTGCCAGCAGCCGTGAGGGGGGTTTAAATCAGCCCCAGCATTTT
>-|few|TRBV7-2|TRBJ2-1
CASSPSAEQFF
TGTGCCAGCAGCCCCTCAGCAGAGCAGTTCTTC
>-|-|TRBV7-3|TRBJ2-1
CASSLGWGYGKSSYNEQFF
TGTGCCAGCAGCCTGGGTTGGGGTTACGGGAAGAGCTCCTACAATGAGCAGTTCTTC
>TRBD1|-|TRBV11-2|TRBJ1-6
CASSLGQGWDSPLHF
TGTGCCAGCAGCTTAGGACAGGGGTGGGATTCACCCCTCCACTTT
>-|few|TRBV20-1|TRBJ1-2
CSATSNLFYGYTF
TGCAGTGCCACATCAAACCTCTTCTATGGCTACACCTTC
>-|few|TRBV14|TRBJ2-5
CASSQASKQETQYF
TGTGCCAGCAGCCAAGCTTCCAAGCAAGAGACCCAGTACTTC
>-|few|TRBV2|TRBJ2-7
CASSGGHPTSYEQYF
TGTGCCAGCAGTGGCGGACACCCGACTTCCTACGAGCAGTACTTC
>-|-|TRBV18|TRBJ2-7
CASSPGRRPYEQYF
TGTGCCAGCTCACCAGGACGGAGACCCTACGAGCAGTACTTC
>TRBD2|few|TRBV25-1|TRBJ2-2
CASSENLAGGPSTGELFF
TGTGCCAGCAGTGAAAATCTAGCGGGGGGGCCGAGCACCGGGGAGCTGTTTTTT
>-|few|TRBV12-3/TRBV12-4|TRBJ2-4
CASSPRGLAKNIQYF
TGTGCCAGCAGTCCCAGGGGCTTAGCCAAAAACATTCAGTACTTC
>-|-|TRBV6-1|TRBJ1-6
CASTESPWDRRLHF
TGTGCCAGCACCGAATCCCCCTGGGATCGGCGCCTCCACTTT
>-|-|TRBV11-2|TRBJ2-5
CASSLGIMGGEAETQHF
TGTGCCAGCAGCTTAGGGATTATGGGAGGAGAGGCGGAGACCCAGCACTTC
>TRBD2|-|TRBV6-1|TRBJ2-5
CASIQTSGRLETQYF
TGTGCCAGCATTCAAACTAGCGGGAGATTGGAGACCCAGTACTTC
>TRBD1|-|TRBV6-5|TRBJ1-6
CASSYSGQANSPLHF
TGTGCCAGCAGTTACTCGGGACAGGCAAATTCACCCCTCCACTTT
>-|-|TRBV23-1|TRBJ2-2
CASSPPQLTGELFF
TGCGCCAGCAGTCCCCCTCAGTTGACCGGGGAGCTGTTTTTT
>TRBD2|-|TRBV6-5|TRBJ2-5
CASSYMASGGATKETQYF
TGTGCCAGCAGTTACATGGCTAGCGGGGGGGCGACCAAAGAGACCCAGTACTTC
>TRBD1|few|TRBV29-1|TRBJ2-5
CSVDIAGGEETQYF
TGCAGCGTTGATATCGCAGGGGGCGAGGAGACCCAGTACTTC
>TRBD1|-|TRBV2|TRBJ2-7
CASSGDSVFYEQYF
TGTGCCAGCAGTGGGGACAGCGTTTTCTACGAGCAGTACTTC
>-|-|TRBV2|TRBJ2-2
CASSEERRTGELFF
TGTGCCAGCAGTGAAGAAAGGAGGACCGGGGAGCTGTTTTTT
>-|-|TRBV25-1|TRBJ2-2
CATSFGGELFF
TGTGCCACCTCGTTTGGCGGGGAGCTGTTTTTT
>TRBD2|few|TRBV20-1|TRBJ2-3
CSARAREGYTQYF
TGCAGTGCTAGGGCCAGGGAGGGCTATACGCAGTATTTT
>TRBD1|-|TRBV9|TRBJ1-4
CASSGGQGGGEKLFF
TGTGCCAGCAGCGGCGGACAGGGGGGGGGTGAAAAACTGTTTTTT
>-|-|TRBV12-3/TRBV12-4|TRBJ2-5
CASSWRPLDWETQYF
TGTGCCAGCAGTTGGCGACCCCTTGATTGGGAGACCCAGTACTTC
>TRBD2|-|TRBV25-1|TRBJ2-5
CASSALAGENQETQYF
TGTGCCAGCAGTGCACTAGCGGGGGAAAATCAAGAGACCCAGTACTTC
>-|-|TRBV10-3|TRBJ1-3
CAISRLEGGSGNTIYF
TGTGCCATCAGTAGACTGGAAGGGGGCTCTGGAAACACCATATATTTT
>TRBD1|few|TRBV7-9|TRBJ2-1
CASSLGQGRWNEQFF
TGTGCCAGCAGCCTGGGACAGGGGCGTTGGAATGAGCAGTTCTTC
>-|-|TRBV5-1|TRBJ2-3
CASSALGTESTDTQYF
TGCGCCAGCAGCGCACTTGGGACGGAAAGCACAGATACGCAGTATTTT
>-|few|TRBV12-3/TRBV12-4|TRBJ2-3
CASSLYEGASTDTQYF
TGTGCCAGCAGTTTATACGAAGGGGCGAGCACAGATACGCAGTATTTT
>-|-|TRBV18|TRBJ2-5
CASSPAGNRETQYF
TGTGCCAGCTCCCCCGCCGGGAATAGGGAGACCCAGTACTTC
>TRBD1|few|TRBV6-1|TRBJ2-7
CASSRDRVNSYEQYF
TGTGCCAGCAGTCGCGACAGGGTGAACTCCTACGAGCAGTACTTC
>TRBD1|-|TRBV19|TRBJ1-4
CASGTRTGIAEKLFF
TGTGCCAGTGGTACTAGGACAGGGATCGCTGAAAAACTGTTTTTT
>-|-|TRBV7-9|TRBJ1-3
CASNAGTSGNTIYF
TGTGCCAGCAATGCCGGGACCTCCGGAAACACCATATATTTT
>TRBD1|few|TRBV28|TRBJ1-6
CAIKRPGQGLFSPLHF
TGTGCCATCAAACGTCCGGGACAGGGCTTATTTTCCCCCCTCCACTTT
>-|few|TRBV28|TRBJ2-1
CASSLETASYNEQFF
TGTGCCAGCAGTTTGGAGACCGCTTCCTACAATGAGCAGTTCTTC